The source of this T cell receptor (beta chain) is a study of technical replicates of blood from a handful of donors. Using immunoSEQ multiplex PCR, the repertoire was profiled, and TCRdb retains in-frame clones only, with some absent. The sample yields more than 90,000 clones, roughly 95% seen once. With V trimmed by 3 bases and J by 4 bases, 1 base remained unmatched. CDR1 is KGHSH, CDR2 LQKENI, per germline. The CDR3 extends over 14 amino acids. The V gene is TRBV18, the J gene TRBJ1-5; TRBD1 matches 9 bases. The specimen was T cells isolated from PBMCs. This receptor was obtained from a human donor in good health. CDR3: CASSPGQGNQPQHF. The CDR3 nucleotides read TGTGCCAGCTCACCGGGACAGGGAAATCAGCCCCAGCATTTT.